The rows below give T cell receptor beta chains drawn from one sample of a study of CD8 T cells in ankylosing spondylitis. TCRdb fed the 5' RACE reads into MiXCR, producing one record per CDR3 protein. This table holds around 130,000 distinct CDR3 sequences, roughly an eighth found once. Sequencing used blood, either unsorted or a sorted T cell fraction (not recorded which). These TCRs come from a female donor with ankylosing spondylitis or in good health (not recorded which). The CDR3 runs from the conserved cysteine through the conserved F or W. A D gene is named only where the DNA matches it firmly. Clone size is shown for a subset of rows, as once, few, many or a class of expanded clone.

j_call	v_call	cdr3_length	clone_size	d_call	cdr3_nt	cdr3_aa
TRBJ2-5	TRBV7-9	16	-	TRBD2	TGTGCCAGCAGCTCCTATCGCGGGACTAGCGGGGCGGACAAGTACTTC	CASSSYRGTSGADKYF
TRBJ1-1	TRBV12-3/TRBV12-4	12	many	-	TGTGCCAGCAGTTCCCACTCCCATCAAGCTTTCTTT	CASSSHSHQAFF
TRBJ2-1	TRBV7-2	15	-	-	TGTGCCAGCAGCTTAGTGCCGGATTCAAGAAATGAGCAGTTCTTC	CASSLVPDSRNEQFF
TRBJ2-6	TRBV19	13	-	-	TGTGCCAGCACAGGTCCTGGGGCCAACGTCCTGACTTTC	CASTGPGANVLTF
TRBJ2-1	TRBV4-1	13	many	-	TGCGCCAGCCGCGCATTGACAGACGGTGAGCAGTTCTTC	CASRALTDGEQFF
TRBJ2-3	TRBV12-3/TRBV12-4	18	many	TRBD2	TGTGCCAGCACGAGACGAACCGGGACTAGCGGGAGTTCAGATACGCAGTATTTT	CASTRRTGTSGSSDTQYF
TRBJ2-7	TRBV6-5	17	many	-	TGTGCCAGCAGTTACTCGAATTCGGCTACCGGGACCCACGAGCAGTACTTC	CASSYSNSATGTHEQYF
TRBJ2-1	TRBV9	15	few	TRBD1	TGTGCCAGCACCTCCGGGACAGAAGCATACAATGAGCAGTTCTTC	CASTSGTEAYNEQFF
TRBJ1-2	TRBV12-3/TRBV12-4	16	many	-	TGTGCCAGCAGTCCCACCCCCTCGGGAGTCAACTATGGCTACACCTTC	CASSPTPSGVNYGYTF
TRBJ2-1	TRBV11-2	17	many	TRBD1	TGTGCCAGCAGCCCACAGCGGACAGGGACCTCCTACAATGAGCAGTTCTTC	CASSPQRTGTSYNEQFF
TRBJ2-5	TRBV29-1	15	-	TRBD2	TGCAGCGTTGCTTTCCTAGCGGAGGTACAAGAGACCCAGTACTTC	CSVAFLAEVQETQYF
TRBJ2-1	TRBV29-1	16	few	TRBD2	TGCAGCGTTGAAGATGGGACTAGCGTGGCCTACAATGAGCAGTTCTTC	CSVEDGTSVAYNEQFF
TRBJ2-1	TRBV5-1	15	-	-	TGCGCCAGCAGCTTGGCAAGAAATTCCTACAATGAGCAGTTCTTC	CASSLARNSYNEQFF
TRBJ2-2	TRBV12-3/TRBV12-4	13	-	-	TGTGCCAGCAGTTTGATTGTAGGCGGGGAGCTGTTTTTT	CASSLIVGGELFF
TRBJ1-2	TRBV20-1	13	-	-	TGCAGTGCTAGGACCCAGGGTACAGGCGTCTACACCTTC	CSARTQGTGVYTF
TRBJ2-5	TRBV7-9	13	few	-	TGTGCCAGCAGCTTCCGATGGCAAGAGACCCAGTACTTC	CASSFRWQETQYF
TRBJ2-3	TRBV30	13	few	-	TGTGCCTGGAGTGTAACAAGGGGGATTACGCAGTATTTT	CAWSVTRGITQYF
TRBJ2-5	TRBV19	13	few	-	TGTGCCAGTAGTACCCAGGTGGGAGAGACCCAGTACTTC	CASSTQVGETQYF
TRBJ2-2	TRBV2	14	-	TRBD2	TGTGCCAGCGGTCGACTAGCGGGCACCGGGGAGCTGTTTTTT	CASGRLAGTGELFF
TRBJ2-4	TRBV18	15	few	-	TGTGCCAGCTCACCACCGGGCCCAGACATGGGGACTCAGTACTTC	CASSPPGPDMGTQYF
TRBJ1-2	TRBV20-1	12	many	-	TGCAGTGCTTCTCACAGGACCTATGGCTACACCTTC	CSASHRTYGYTF
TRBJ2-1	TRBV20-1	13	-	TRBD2	TGCAGTGCTAATAGCGGGAGGCACAATGAGCAGTTCTTC	CSANSGRHNEQFF
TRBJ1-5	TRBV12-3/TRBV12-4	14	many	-	TGTGCCAGCAGTTTCAGCAGGGGCAATCAGCCCCAGCATTTT	CASSFSRGNQPQHF
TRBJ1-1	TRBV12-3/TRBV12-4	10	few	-	TGTGCCAGCAGAGGTCGTGAAGCTTTCTTT	CASRGREAFF
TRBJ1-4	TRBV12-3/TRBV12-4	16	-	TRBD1	TGTGCCAGCAGTCCTACCCCGGGACAGGGGAATGAAAAACTGTTTTTT	CASSPTPGQGNEKLFF
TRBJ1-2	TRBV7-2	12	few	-	TGTGCCAGCAGCCCAACGTACGGCGGCTACACCTTC	CASSPTYGGYTF
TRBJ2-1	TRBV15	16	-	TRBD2	TGTGCCACCAGCAGGACGAGTAGCGGGAGGGGCAATGAGCAGTTCTTC	CATSRTSSGRGNEQFF
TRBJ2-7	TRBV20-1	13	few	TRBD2	TGCAGTGTGCCGAGCGGGGGGGGCTACGAGCAGTACTTC	CSVPSGGGYEQYF
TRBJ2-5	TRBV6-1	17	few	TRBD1	TGTGCCAGCAATCCCGGGACAGGCTTCGAGGGGTCAGAGACCCAGTACTTC	CASNPGTGFEGSETQYF
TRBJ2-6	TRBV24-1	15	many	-	TGTGCCACCAGTGATCAGGTGTCTGGGGCCAACGTCCTGACTTTC	CATSDQVSGANVLTF
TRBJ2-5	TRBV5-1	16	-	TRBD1	TGCGCCAGCAGACCAGGGGGACAGGCCGGAGGAGAGACCCAGTACTTC	CASRPGGQAGGETQYF
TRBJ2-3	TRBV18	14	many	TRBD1	TGTGCCAGCTCAGAGGGGGCGAGCACAGATACGCAGTATTTT	CASSEGASTDTQYF
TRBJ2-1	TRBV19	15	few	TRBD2	TGTGCCAGTAGTATGGGGGGACTAGCGGGAAGTGAGCAGTTCTTC	CASSMGGLAGSEQFF
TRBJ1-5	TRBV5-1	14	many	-	TGCGCCAGCAGCTTGTCAGGGGGCAATCAGCCCCAGCATTTT	CASSLSGGNQPQHF
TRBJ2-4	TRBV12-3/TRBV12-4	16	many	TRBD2	TGTGCCAGCACTTCCGGGACTAGCGATCCCAAAAACATTCAGTACTTC	CASTSGTSDPKNIQYF
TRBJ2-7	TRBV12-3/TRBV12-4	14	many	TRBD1	TGTGCCAGTGGAGCCGGGACAGGGGGGTACGAGCAGTACTTC	CASGAGTGGYEQYF
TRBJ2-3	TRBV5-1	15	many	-	TGCGCCAGCAGCTTAGCGGGGACAAGCACAGATACGCAGTATTTT	CASSLAGTSTDTQYF
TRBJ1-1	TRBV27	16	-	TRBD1	TGTGCCAGCAGTTTATATGGACAGGTGATGAACACTGAAGCTTTCTTT	CASSLYGQVMNTEAFF
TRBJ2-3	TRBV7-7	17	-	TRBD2	TGTGCTAGCAGCCCCGGACTAGCGGGGGGATTCACAGATACGCAGTATTTT	CASSPGLAGGFTDTQYF
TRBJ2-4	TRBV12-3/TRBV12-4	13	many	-	TGTGCCAGCAGTTTAATAGGGGGAAACATTCAGTACTTC	CASSLIGGNIQYF
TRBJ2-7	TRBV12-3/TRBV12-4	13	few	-	TGTGCCAGCAGTTATACCATGACCTACGAGCAGTACTTC	CASSYTMTYEQYF
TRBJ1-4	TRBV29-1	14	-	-	TGCAGCGTTGAGGACCCCGCAACTAATGAAAAACTGTTTTTT	CSVEDPATNEKLFF
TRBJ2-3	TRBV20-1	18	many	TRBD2	TGCAGTGCCCCCACTAGCGTCATATTTTTGGAAGTTTCAGATACGCAGTATTTT	CSAPTSVIFLEVSDTQYF
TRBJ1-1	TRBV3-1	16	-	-	TGTGCCAGCAGCCAAACTGGGATACGTCCAAACACTGAAGCTTTCTTT	CASSQTGIRPNTEAFF
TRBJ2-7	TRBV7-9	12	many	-	TGTGCCAGCAGCTTAGGAGGAGGCGAGCAGTACTTC	CASSLGGGEQYF
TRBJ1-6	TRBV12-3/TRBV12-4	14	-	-	TGTGCCAGCAGTTTCTCAGGGGTTGGCTCACCCCTCCACTTT	CASSFSGVGSPLHF
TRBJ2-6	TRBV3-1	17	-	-	TGTGCCAGCAGCCTTTACAGCGGGCGCTCTGGGGCCAACGTCCTGACTTTC	CASSLYSGRSGANVLTF
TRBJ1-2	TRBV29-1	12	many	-	TGCAGCGTTGACGGACAGAACTATGGCTACACCTTC	CSVDGQNYGYTF
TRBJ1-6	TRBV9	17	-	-	TGTGCCAGCGGCGTAGATGGCGGAAGCTCCTATAATTCACCCCTCCACTTT	CASGVDGGSSYNSPLHF